This entry lists 24 T cell receptor beta chains sequenced from one sample in a study of CD8 T cells in Susac syndrome. RNA amounts of about 0.45 to 1 ug underwent reverse transcription with random hexamers. TCRdb independently ran MiXCR on the immunoSEQ multiplex PCR reads; one entry per CDR3 protein. The sample lists a few hundred thousand distinct CDR3 sequences, about 96% seen once, with less than 0.095% in the top ten. The material sequenced was CD4+ T cells from PBMCs. The receptors were sampled from a human donor with multiple sclerosis.

The J gene is TRBJ2-1, the V gene TRBV2; D call uncertain. The length of the CDR3 is 11 residues. Germline lookup yields CDR1 SNHLY and CDR2 FYNNEI. V lost 4 bases and J 9 bases, leaving 7 bases between the germline ends. The CDR3 region has the DNA TGTGCCAGCAGTGTCTTTGGTGAGCAGTTCTTC. Translating it yields CASSVFGEQFF.

This chain links TRBV20-1 with TRBJ2-5, with no clear D. Trimming took off 3 bases at V and 5 bases at J, with 4 bases between the two ends. Germline CDR1 is DFQATT and CDR2 is SNEGSKA (reference sequence). This CDR3 spans 10 amino acids. For the CDR3, the DNA is TGCAGTGCTAGTGTGGAGACCCAGTACTTC. Encoded protein: CSASVETQYF.

The chain links TRBV6-1 to TRBJ2-7; the D is unclear. The V and J ends lost 6 bases and 3 bases respectively, with 15 bases between them. The germline V gene has CDR1 MNHNS and CDR2 SASEGT. This CDR3 has 14 residues. CDR3 sequence (DNA): TGTGCCAGCAGCTTAAAACCAGGCGGCTACGAGCAGTACTTC. Residues: CASSLKPGGYEQYF.

The chain links TRBV20-1 to TRBJ2-3; TRBD2 matches at 7 bases. The V segment lost 0 bases and the J segment 1 base; nucleotides outside the gene matches: 4. The V gene's germline CDR1 is DFQATT and CDR2 SNEGSKA (reference sequence). The CDR3 sequence is 15 residues long. DNA for the CDR3: TGCAGTGCTAGAGATATGGCGGGAGGCACAGATACGCAGTATTTT. Protein sequence: CSARDMAGGTDTQYF.

The chain links TRBV5-1 to TRBJ2-7; 14 positions match TRBD2. The J segment lost 7 bases and the V segment lost 4 bases, leaving 10 bases of the junction unmatched. Germline values: CDR1 SGHRS, CDR2 YFSETQ. This CDR3 contains 16 residues. This CDR3 is CASSLGLAGAKGEQYF. The CDR3 DNA reads as TGCGCCAGCAGCCTGGGACTAGCGGGGGCCAAAGGGGAGCAGTACTTC.

This chain uses TRBV27 with TRBJ1-5; D not resolved. V was clipped by 2 bases and J by 5 bases, with 10 bases between them. Looked up from germline, CDR1 is MNHEY and CDR2 is SMNVEV (reference sequence). The CDR3 loop spans 14 amino acids. The CDR3, as DNA: TGTGCCAGCAGTTTAATTGAACGCGATCAGCCCCAGCATTTT. It specifies CASSLIERDQPQHF.

V is TRBV27 and J is TRBJ2-3, with 8 bases identical to TRBD1. Germline lookup yields CDR1 MNHEY and CDR2 SMNVEV (reference sequence). V shed 6 bases and J 6 bases; nucleotides not matched to a gene: 11. The CDR3 covers 15 residues. The CDR3: CASSTIRGHIDTQYF. The DNA for the CDR3 is TGTGCCAGCAGCACGATCAGGGGGCATATCGATACGCAGTATTTT.

V and J are TRBV2 and TRBJ2-7; D not resolved. Trimming took off 4 bases at V and 0 bases at J, with 4 bases between the two ends. CDR1 is SNHLY, CDR2 FYNNEI, per germline. The CDR3 sequence is 12 residues long. The CDR3 here is CASSGDSYEQYF. CDR3 DNA: TGTGCCAGCAGTGGCGACTCCTACGAGCAGTACTTC.

V usage is TRBV28 and J usage is TRBJ2-5; unclear D gene. With 2 bases removed from V and 10 bases from J, the gap between germline ends came to 14 bases. The CDR3 loop spans 13 amino acids. The germline gives CDR1 MDHEN, CDR2 SYDVKM. CDR3 DNA sequence: TGTGCCAGCAGTTTACCGCCCAGCCTTATCCAGTACTTC. Its protein product is CASSLPPSLIQYF.

This chain links TRBV5-4 with TRBJ1-2; 12 bases fit TRBD1. Germline CDR1 and CDR2: SGHNT and YYREEE (reference sequence). The CDR3 runs to 15 residues. V shed 4 bases and J 7 bases; nucleotides not matched to a gene: 8. The CDR3 loop reads CASSNTGTGGGGYTF. CDR3 DNA: TGTGCCAGCAGCAATACCGGGACAGGGGGCGGTGGCTACACCTTC.

The CDR3, as DNA: TGTGCCAGCAGCGTAGCGGGAGCTGAGGGCAATGAGCAGTTCTTC. This codes for CASSVAGAEGNEQFF. The chain combines TRBV9 with TRBJ2-1; D may be TRBD2 (6 bases). The CDR3 totals 15 residues. Germline V gene lookup returns CDR1 SGDLS and CDR2 YYNGEE. V lost 0 bases and J lost 6, with 13 bases in between.

This chain connects TRBV12-3 or TRBV12-4 to TRBJ2-5, with a weak D call TRBD1 (6 bases). The CDR3 extends over 12 amino acids. Trimming stripped 2 bases from V and 5 bases from J, with 6 bases between. CDR3 coding DNA: TGTGCCAGCAGTTTACAGGGGGAGACCCAGTACTTC. This codes for CASSLQGETQYF.

This chain connects TRBV3-1 to TRBJ2-7; TRBD2 might be the D (6 bases). V lost 5 bases and J 4 bases, leaving 9 bases between the germline ends. Germline V gene data show CDR1 as LGHDT and CDR2 as YNNKEL (reference sequence). This CDR3 has 12 amino acids. The CDR3 loop reads CASSGGWYEQYF. DNA of the CDR3: TGTGCCAGCAGCGGGGGGTGGTACGAGCAGTACTTC.

The chain carries TRBV9 and TRBJ2-5, with TRBD2 as a possible D gene (5 bases). Germline V gene lookup returns CDR1 SGDLS and CDR2 YYNGEE. The ends were cut back, 4 bases at V and 3 bases at J, with 7 bases in the middle. This CDR3 is 12 amino acids long. The CDR3 region has the DNA TGTGCCAGCAGCCGAGGGAAAGAGACCCAGTACTTC. It specifies CASSRGKETQYF. The full variable domain, in which reference TRBV9 and TRBJ2-5 provide the parts outside the CDR3, is DSGVTQTPKHLITATGQRVTLRCSPRSGDLSVYWYQQSLDQGLQFLIQYYNGEERAKGNILERFSAQQFPDLHSELNLSSLELGDSALYFCASSRGKETQYFGPGTRLLVL.

V usage is TRBV4-2 and J usage is TRBJ2-7; 8 positions match TRBD2. Germline V gives CDR1 LGHNA, CDR2 YNFKEQ. This CDR3 has 16 residues. Trimming removed 0 bases from V and 3 bases from J; junction bases left unmatched: 7. CDR3 residues: CASSQEGPAGVYEQYF. The CDR3 DNA sequence: TGTGCCAGCAGCCAAGAAGGCCCAGCGGGGGTCTACGAGCAGTACTTC.

Remarks on this clonotype: One end of the junction does not line up with germline, which may come from a read error. The chain carries TRBV3-1 and TRBJ2-5; 7 nucleotides align to TRBD2. Germline CDR1 is LGHDT and CDR2 is YNNKEL (reference sequence). The length of the CDR3 is 12 residues. The CDR3 nucleotides are TGTGCCAGCAGCCAACGACTAGCCGAATTAAACTTC. Protein product: CASSQRLAELNF.

This chain connects TRBV20-1 to TRBJ2-1, with D unclear. Germline CDR1 and CDR2: DFQATT and SNEGSKA (reference sequence). V lost 6 bases and J lost 4, with 10 bases in between. This CDR3 is built from 12 residues. CDR3 region: CSALWRYNEQFF. DNA for the CDR3: TGCAGTGCCCTGTGGCGGTACAATGAGCAGTTCTTC.

The CDR3 protein is CASSRKGQTKETQYF. In DNA, the CDR3 is TGTGCCAGCAGCCGCAAAGGACAGACCAAAGAGACCCAGTACTTC. The genes are TRBV7-9 and TRBJ2-5; TRBD1 is a possible D gene (6 bases). Germline values: CDR1 SEHNR, CDR2 FQNEAQ (reference sequence). The CDR3 runs to 15 residues. V lost 5 bases and J lost 3, with 16 bases in between.

The chain joins TRBV12-3 or TRBV12-4 to TRBJ1-2; D is perhaps TRBD1 (5 bases). The CDR3 loop spans 12 amino acids. V lost 7 bases and J 8 bases, leaving 14 bases between the germline ends. CDR3: CASTIGTGGYTF. Here the CDR3 DNA reads TGTGCCAGCACCATAGGGACTGGAGGCTACACCTTC.

The chain employs TRBV24-1 and TRBJ1-2; no clear D gene. The CDR3 contains 14 residues. Germline-derived CDR1 and CDR2 are KGHDR and SFDVKD. V lost 5 bases and J lost 3, with 12 bases in between. CDR3 loop: CATSGGRAYYGYTF. The CDR3 DNA follows: TGTGCCACCAGTGGAGGGAGGGCCTACTATGGCTACACCTTC.

The V and J genes are TRBV15 and TRBJ1-1; possible D gene TRBD1, 6 bases. Germline-derived CDR1 and CDR2 are LNHNV and YYDKDF (reference sequence). The germline V and J ends were trimmed by 9 bases and 0 bases, with 11 bases remaining between them. The CDR3 is made up of 13 amino acids. The CDR3 DNA is TGTGCCACGCAGACAGGACTGAACACTGAAGCTTTCTTT. Translating it yields CATQTGLNTEAFF.

The rearrangement joins TRBV3-1 to TRBJ1-5; D is unclear. The CDR3 is made up of 13 amino acids. The V and J ends lost 4 bases and 7 bases respectively, with 11 bases between them. CDR1 is LGHDT, CDR2 YNNKEL, per germline (reference sequence). CDR3 bases: TGTGCCAGCAGCCTCATCCACGGCCAGCCCCAGCATTTT. Protein: CASSLIHGQPQHF.

The CDR3 bases are TGCAGTGCTACTTGGACAGGCTACAATGAGCAGTTCTTC. It encodes CSATWTGYNEQFF. The chain has TRBV20-1 and TRBJ2-1, with 7 bases matching TRBD1. Germline assignment: CDR1 DFQATT and CDR2 SNEGSKA (reference sequence). This CDR3 contains 13 residues. V was clipped by 4 bases and J by 3 bases; unmatched bases: 3.

The chain couples TRBV7-2 to TRBJ2-3, with D hard to call. The ends were cut back, 6 bases at V and 2 bases at J, with 9 bases in the middle. The CDR3 totals 13 residues. Germline V gene sequence: CDR1 SGHTA, CDR2 FQGNSA. CDR3 in DNA: TGTGCCAGCAGTGGGCGCGTCACAGATACGCAGTATTTT. Residues: CASSGRVTDTQYF. Full variable domain (outside the CDR3, taken from reference TRBV7-2 and TRBJ2-3): GAGVSQSPSNKVTEKGKDVELRCDPISGHTALYWYRQSLGQGLEFLIYFQGNSAPDKSGLPSDRFSAERTGGSVSTLTIQRTQQEDSAVYLCASSGRVTDTQYFGPGTRLTVL.